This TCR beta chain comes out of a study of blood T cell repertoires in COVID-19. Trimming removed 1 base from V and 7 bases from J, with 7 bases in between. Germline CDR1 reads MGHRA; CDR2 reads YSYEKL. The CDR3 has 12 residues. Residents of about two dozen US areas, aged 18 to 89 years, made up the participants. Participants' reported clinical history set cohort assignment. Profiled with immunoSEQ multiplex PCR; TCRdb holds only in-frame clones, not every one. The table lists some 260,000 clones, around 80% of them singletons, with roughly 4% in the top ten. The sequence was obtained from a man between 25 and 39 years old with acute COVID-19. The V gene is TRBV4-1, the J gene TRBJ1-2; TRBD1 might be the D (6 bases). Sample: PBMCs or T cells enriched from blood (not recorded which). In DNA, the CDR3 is TGCGCCAGCAGCCAAGGAGGGGGTGGCTACACCTTC. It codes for CASSQGGGGYTF.